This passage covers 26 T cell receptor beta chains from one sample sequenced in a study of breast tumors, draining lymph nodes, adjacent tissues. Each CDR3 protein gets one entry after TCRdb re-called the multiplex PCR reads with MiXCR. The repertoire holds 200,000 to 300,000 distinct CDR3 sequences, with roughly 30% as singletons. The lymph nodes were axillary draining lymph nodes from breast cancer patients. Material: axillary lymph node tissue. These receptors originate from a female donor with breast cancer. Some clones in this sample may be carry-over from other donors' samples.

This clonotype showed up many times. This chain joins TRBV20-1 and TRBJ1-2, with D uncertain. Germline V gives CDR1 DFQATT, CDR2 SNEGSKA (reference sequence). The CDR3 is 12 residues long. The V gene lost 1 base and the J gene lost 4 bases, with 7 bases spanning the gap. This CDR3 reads CSARGTSYGYTF. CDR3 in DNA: TGCAGTGCTAGAGGGACCTCCTATGGCTACACCTTC.

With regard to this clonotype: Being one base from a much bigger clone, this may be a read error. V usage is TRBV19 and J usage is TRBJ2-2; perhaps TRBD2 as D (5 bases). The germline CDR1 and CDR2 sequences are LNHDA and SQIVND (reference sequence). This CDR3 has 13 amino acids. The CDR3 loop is CASSTRRAGELVF. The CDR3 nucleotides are TGTGCCAGTAGCACAAGAAGAGCCGGGGAGCTGGTTTTT. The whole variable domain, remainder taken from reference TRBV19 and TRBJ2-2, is DGGITQSPKYLFRKEGQNVTLSCEQNLNHDAMYWYRQDPGQGLRLIYYSQIVNDFQKGDIAEGYSVSREKKESFPLTVTSAQKNPTAFYLCASSTRRAGELVFGEGSRLTVL.

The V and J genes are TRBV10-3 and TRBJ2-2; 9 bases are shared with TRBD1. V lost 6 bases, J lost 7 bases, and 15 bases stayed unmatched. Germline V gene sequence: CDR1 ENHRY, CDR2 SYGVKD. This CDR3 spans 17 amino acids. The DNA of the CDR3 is TGTGCCATCAGGGATCCGACTCACGGGACAGGGTGCGGGGAGCTGTTTTTT. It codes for CAIRDPTHGTGCGELFF.

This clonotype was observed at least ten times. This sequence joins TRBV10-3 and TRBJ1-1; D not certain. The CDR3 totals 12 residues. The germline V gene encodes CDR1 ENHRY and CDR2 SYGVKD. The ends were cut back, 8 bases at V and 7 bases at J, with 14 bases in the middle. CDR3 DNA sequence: TGTGCCATCGGGGTGGCAAGGGTTGAAGCTTTCTTT. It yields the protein CAIGVARVEAFF.

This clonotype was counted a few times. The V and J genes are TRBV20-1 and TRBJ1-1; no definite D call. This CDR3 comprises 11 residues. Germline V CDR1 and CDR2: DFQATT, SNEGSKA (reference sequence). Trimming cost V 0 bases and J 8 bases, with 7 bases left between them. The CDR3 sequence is CSARDWSEAFF. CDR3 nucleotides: TGCAGTGCTAGAGATTGGTCGGAAGCTTTCTTT.

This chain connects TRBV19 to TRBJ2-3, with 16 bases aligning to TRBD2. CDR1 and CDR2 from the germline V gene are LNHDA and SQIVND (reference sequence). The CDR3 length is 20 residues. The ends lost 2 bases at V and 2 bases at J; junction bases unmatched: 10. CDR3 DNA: TGTGCCAGTAGTATACGTGCGGGACTAGCGGGAGGGCCTCACACAGATACGCAGTATTTT. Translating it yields CASSIRAGLAGGPHTDTQYF. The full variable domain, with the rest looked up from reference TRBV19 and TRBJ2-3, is DGGITQSPKYLFRKEGQNVTLSCEQNLNHDAMYWYRQDPGQGLRLIYYSQIVNDFQKGDIAEGYSVSREKKESFPLTVTSAQKNPTAFYLCASSIRAGLAGGPHTDTQYFGPGTRLTVL.

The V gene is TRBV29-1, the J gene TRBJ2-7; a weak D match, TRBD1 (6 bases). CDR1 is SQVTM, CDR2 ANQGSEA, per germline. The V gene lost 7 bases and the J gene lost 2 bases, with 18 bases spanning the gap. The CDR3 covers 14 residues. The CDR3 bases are TGCAGCGCTAGAATACAGGGCGACCCCTACGAGCAGTACTTC. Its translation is CSARIQGDPYEQYF.

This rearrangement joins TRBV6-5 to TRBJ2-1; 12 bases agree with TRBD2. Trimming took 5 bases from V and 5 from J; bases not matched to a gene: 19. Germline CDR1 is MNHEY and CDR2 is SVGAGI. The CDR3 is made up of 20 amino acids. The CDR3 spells CASSMFRTSGISMVNNEQFF. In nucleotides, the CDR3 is TGTGCCAGCAGTATGTTTCGGACTAGCGGGATATCGATGGTTAACAATGAGCAGTTCTTC.

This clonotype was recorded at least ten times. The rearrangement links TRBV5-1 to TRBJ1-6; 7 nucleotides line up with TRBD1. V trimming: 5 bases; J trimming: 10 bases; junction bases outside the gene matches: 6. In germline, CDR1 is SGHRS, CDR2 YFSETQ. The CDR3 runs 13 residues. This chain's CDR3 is CASSVQGGSPLHF. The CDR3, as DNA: TGCGCCAGCAGTGTTCAGGGGGGATCACCCCTCCACTTT.

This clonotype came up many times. In DNA, the CDR3 is TGTGCCAGCAGCGTAGACGGCGGGAGGGTTAACAATGAGCAGTTCTTC. Translation: CASSVDGGRVNNEQFF. The J gene is TRBJ2-1, the V gene TRBV9; 9 bases are shared with TRBD2. The J segment lost 5 bases and the V segment lost 0 bases, leaving 6 bases of the junction unmatched. The CDR3 loop spans 16 amino acids. Germline-derived CDR1 and CDR2 are SGDLS and YYNGEE.

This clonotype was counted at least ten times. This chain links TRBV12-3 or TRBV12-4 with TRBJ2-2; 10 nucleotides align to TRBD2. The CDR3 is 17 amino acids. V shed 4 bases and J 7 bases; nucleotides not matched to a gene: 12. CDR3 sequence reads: CASSSAGGPILGGELFF. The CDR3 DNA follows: TGTGCCAGCAGTTCAGCGGGAGGGCCCATTCTCGGCGGGGAGCTGTTTTTT.

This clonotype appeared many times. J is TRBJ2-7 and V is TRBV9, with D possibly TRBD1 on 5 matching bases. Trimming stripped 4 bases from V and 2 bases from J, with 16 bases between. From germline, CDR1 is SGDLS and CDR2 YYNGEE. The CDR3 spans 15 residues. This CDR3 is CASSLQPARAYEQYF. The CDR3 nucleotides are TGTGCCAGCAGCCTCCAGCCGGCCAGGGCCTACGAGCAGTACTTC.

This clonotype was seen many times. The CDR3 nucleotides are TGTGCCACCAGCAGAGATTCCGGACAGAGTTACAATGAGCAGTTCTTC. Its protein is CATSRDSGQSYNEQFF. The chain has TRBV15 and TRBJ2-1; possibly TRBD1 for D (6 bases). The CDR3 is 16 amino acids. Trimming took 0 bases from V and 4 from J, leaving 13 bases between them. CDR1 is LNHNV and CDR2 is YYDKDF in the germline V gene (reference sequence).

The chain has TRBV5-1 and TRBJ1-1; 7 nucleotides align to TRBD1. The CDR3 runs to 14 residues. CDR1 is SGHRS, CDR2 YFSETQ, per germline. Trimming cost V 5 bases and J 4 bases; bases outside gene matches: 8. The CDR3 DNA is TGCGCCAGCAGTTCCCTCCCAGGGGGCACTGAAGCTTTCTTT. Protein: CASSSLPGGTEAFF. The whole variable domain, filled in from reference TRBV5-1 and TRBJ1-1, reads KAGVTQTPRYLIKTRGQQVTLSCSPISGHRSVSWYQQTPGQGLQFLFEYFSETQRNKGNFPGRFSGRQFSNSRSEMNVSTLELGDSALYLCASSSLPGGTEAFFGQGTRLTVV.

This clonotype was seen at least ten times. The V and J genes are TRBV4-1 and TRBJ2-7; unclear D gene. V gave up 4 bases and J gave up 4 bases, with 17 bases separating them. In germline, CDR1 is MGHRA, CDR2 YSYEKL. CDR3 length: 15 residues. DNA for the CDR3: TGCGCCAGCAGCCCTTTCGCCCTTCCAAAGTACGAGCAGTACTTC. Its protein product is CASSPFALPKYEQYF.

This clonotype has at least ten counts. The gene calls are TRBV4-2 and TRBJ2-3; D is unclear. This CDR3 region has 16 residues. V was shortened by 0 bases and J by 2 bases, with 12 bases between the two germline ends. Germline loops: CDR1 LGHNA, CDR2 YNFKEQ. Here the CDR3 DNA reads TGTGCCAGCAGCCAAGACGGAGACGTCCTCACAGATACGCAGTATTTT. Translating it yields CASSQDGDVLTDTQYF.

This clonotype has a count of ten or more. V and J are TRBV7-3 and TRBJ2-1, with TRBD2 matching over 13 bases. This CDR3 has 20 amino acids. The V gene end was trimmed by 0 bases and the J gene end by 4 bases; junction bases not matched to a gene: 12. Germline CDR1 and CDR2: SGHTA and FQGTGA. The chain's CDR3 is CASSLTGLAGETRGYNEQFF. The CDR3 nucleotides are TGTGCCAGCAGCTTAACAGGACTAGCGGGAGAAACCCGGGGATACAATGAGCAGTTCTTC.

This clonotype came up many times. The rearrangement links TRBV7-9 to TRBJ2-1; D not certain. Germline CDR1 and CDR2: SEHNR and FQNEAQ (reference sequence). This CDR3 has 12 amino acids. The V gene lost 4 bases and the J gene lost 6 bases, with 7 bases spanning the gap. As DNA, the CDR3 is TGTGCCAGCAGCTCCTCCCCCAATGAGCAGTTCTTC. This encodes CASSSSPNEQFF.

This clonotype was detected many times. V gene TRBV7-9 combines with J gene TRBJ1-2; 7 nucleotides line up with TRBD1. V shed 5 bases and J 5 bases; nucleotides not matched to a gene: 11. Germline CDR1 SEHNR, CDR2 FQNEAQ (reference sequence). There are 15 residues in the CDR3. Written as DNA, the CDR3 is TGTGCCAGCAGCCCTCAGGGGGATAGGGGGTATGGCTACACCTTC. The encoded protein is CASSPQGDRGYGYTF.

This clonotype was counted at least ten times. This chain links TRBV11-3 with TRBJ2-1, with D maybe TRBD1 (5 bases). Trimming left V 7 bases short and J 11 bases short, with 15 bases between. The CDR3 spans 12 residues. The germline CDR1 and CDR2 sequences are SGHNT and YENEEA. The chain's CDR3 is CASMGPGLKQFF. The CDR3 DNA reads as TGTGCCAGCATGGGGCCGGGCCTGAAGCAGTTCTTC.

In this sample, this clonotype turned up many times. The CDR3 DNA is TGTGCCAGTAGTATGGGGTGGAGCACAGATACGCAGTATTTT. Translation: CASSMGWSTDTQYF. This chain joins TRBV19 and TRBJ2-3; D unclear. The germline V gene encodes CDR1 LNHDA and CDR2 SQIVND (reference sequence). The V end lost 3 bases, the J end lost 0 bases, and 7 bases lay between the germline ends. This CDR3 is 14 amino acids long.

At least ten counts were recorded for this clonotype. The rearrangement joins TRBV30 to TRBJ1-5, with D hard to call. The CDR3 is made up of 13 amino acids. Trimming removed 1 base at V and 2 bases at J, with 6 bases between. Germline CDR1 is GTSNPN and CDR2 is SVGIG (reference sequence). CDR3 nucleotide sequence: TGTGCCTGGAGTGGTGGAGGCAATCAGCCCCAGCATTTT. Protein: CAWSGGGNQPQHF.

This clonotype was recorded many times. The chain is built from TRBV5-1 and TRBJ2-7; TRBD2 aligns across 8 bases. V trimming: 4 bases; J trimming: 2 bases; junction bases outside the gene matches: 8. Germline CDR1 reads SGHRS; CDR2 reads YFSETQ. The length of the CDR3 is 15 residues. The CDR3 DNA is TGCGCCAGCAGCGCCCTCGGGGGGGAGGCCTACGAGCAGTACTTC. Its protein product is CASSALGGEAYEQYF.

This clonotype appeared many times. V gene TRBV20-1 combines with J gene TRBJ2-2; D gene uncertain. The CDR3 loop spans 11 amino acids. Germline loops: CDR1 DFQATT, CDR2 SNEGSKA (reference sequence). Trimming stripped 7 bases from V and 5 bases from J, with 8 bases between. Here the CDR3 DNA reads TGCAGTGGGAGTGCGACCGGGGAGCTGTTTTTT. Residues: CSGSATGELFF.

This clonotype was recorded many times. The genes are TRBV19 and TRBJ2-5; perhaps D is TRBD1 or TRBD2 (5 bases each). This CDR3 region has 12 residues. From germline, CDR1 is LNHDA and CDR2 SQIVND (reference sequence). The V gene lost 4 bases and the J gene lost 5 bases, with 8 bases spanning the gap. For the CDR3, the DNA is TGTGCCAGTAGTACGGGACGCGAGACCCAGTACTTC. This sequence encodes CASSTGRETQYF.

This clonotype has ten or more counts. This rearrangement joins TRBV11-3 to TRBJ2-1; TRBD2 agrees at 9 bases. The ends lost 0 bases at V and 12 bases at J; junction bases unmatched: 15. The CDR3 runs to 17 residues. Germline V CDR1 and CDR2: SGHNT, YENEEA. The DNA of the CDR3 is TGTGCCAGCAGCTTAGATCGGGGTAGCGGGAGTGTAAGATCGCAGTTCTTC. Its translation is CASSLDRGSGSVRSQFF.